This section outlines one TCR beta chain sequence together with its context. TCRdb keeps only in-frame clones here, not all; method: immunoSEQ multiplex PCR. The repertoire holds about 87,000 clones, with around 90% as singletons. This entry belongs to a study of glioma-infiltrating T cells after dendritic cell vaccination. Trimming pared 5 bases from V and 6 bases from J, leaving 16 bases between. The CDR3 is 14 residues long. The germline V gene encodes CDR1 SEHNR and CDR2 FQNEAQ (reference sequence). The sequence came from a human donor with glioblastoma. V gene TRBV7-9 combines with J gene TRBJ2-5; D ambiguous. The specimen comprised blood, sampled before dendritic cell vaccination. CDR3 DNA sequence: TGTGCCAGCAGCCTCTTAACCTCCCAGAAGACCCAGTACTTC. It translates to CASSLLTSQKTQYF.